These 14 T cell receptor beta chains were all obtained from the same sample, sequenced in a study of identical twins. TCRdb redid the calling of the 5' RACE reads with MiXCR, one entry per CDR3 protein. The table includes a few hundred thousand distinct CDR3 sequences, around a sixth detected once. Sequencing was performed on naive T cells sorted from blood. All receptors come from a man aged 50 or older in good health.

This clonotype was recorded a few times. V usage is TRBV27 and J usage is TRBJ2-2; D is possibly TRBD2 (5 bases). CDR3 length: 17 amino acids. Germline V CDR1 and CDR2: MNHEY, SMNVEV (reference sequence). The V end was cut by 2 bases, the J end by 0 bases, with 13 bases between. In DNA, the CDR3 is TGTGCCAGCAGTTTAATTTCAGGAGGAGCGAACACCGGGGAGCTGTTTTTT. Translating gives CASSLISGGANTGELFF.

The genes are TRBV28 and TRBJ2-7; 11 nucleotides agree with TRBD2. V gave up 4 bases and J gave up 4 bases; unmatched junction bases: 6. The CDR3 covers 15 residues. CDR1 and CDR2 (germline): MDHEN, SYDVKM. The CDR3 loop reads CASSSRTSGLYEQYF. The CDR3 nucleotides are TGTGCCAGCAGTTCTCGGACTAGCGGGTTATACGAGCAGTACTTC.

The V gene is TRBV7-8, the J gene TRBJ2-7; D uncertain. CDR3 length: 14 residues. The V end lost 1 base, the J end lost 2 bases, and 9 bases lay between the germline ends. Germline V lookup: CDR1 SGHVS, CDR2 FQNEAQ. The chain's CDR3 is CASSLEAETYEQYF. CDR3 DNA: TGTGCCAGCAGCTTAGAGGCAGAGACCTACGAGCAGTACTTC.

The J gene is TRBJ1-2, the V gene TRBV6-1; D is unclear. Per germline, CDR1 MNHNS and CDR2 SASEGT. The length of the CDR3 is 14 residues. The ends were cut back, 5 bases at V and 2 bases at J, with 12 bases in the middle. The CDR3 sequence is CASSPQDTNYGYTF. DNA for the CDR3: TGTGCCAGCAGTCCCCAGGATACAAACTATGGCTACACCTTC.

The chain combines TRBV7-9 with TRBJ2-3, with 11 bases that match TRBD2. CDR3 size: 16 residues. The germline V gene has CDR1 SEHNR and CDR2 FQNEAQ (reference sequence). V lost 8 bases and J lost 2; bases outside the gene matches: 9. The CDR3 sequence is CASRRASGGLTDTQYF. The DNA for the CDR3 is TGTGCCAGCCGACGGGCTAGCGGGGGGCTCACAGATACGCAGTATTTT. Full variable domain (rest looked up from reference TRBV7-9 and TRBJ2-3): DTGVSQNPRHKITKRGQNVTFRCDPISEHNRLYWYRQTLGQGPEFLTYFQNEAQLEKSRLLSDRFSAERPKGSFSTLEIQRTEQGDSAMYLCASRRASGGLTDTQYFGPGTRLTVL.

This clonotype was seen more than once but under ten times. The chain is built from TRBV5-1 and TRBJ1-2; D not resolved. This CDR3 contains 13 residues. Trimming took off 4 bases at V and 2 bases at J, with 9 bases between the two ends. Germline CDR1 SGHRS, CDR2 YFSETQ. DNA of the CDR3: TGCGCCAGCAGCGGCAACTCCAACTATGGCTACACCTTC. Its protein is CASSGNSNYGYTF. Together with reference TRBV5-1 and TRBJ1-2, the CDR3 gives the full variable domain: KAGVTQTPRYLIKTRGQQVTLSCSPISGHRSVSWYQQTPGQGLQFLFEYFSETQRNKGNFPGRFSGRQFSNSRSEMNVSTLELGDSALYLCASSGNSNYGYTFGSGTRLTVV.

This clonotype was picked up many times. The chain employs TRBV7-2 and TRBJ1-2; D ambiguous. Germline loops: CDR1 SGHTA, CDR2 FQGNSA. Trimming pared 1 base from V and 4 bases from J, leaving 13 bases between. The CDR3 has 15 residues. CDR3 protein: CASSLVPGRTYGYTF. The CDR3 DNA is TGTGCCAGCAGCTTAGTCCCGGGCAGAACCTATGGCTACACCTTC. The whole variable domain, remainder taken from reference TRBV7-2 and TRBJ1-2, is GAGVSQSPSNKVTEKGKDVELRCDPISGHTALYWYRQSLGQGLEFLIYFQGNSAPDKSGLPSDRFSAERTGGSVSTLTIQRTQQEDSAVYLCASSLVPGRTYGYTFGSGTRLTVV.

This clonotype was seen a handful of times. The gene calls are TRBV5-1 and TRBJ1-1; 11 positions agree with TRBD1. The CDR3 consists of 15 residues. Germline loops: CDR1 SGHRS, CDR2 YFSETQ. V was pared by 2 bases and J by 5 bases, with 5 bases of the junction left unmatched. The CDR3 bases are TGCGCCAGCAGCTTAGTGGGACAGGGGGGAACTGAAGCTTTCTTT. This codes for CASSLVGQGGTEAFF.

This clonotype was observed many times. This rearrangement joins TRBV9 to TRBJ2-2, with 10 positions matching TRBD2. The CDR3 has 17 amino acids. J was trimmed by 6 bases and V by 1 base; bases with no gene match: 9. Per germline, CDR1 SGDLS and CDR2 YYNGEE. The DNA of the CDR3 is TGTGCCAGCAGCGTAACAGCGGGAGGGCCTCGGGCCGGGGAGCTGTTTTTT. Translated: CASSVTAGGPRAGELFF. The entire variable domain, with the rest obtained from reference TRBV9 and TRBJ2-2, is as follows: DSGVTQTPKHLITATGQRVTLRCSPRSGDLSVYWYQQSLDQGLQFLIQYYNGEERAKGNILERFSAQQFPDLHSELNLSSLELGDSALYFCASSVTAGGPRAGELFFGEGSRLTVL.

This clonotype showed up many times. This rearrangement joins TRBV10-3 to TRBJ1-1; D possibly corresponds to TRBD1 (5 bases). Germline CDR1 reads ENHRY; CDR2 reads SYGVKD. V was trimmed by 6 bases and J by 1 base, leaving 9 bases between them. This CDR3 is 13 amino acids long. The DNA of the CDR3 is TGTGCCATCAGCGAAGGGACGAACACTGAAGCTTTCTTT. This sequence encodes CAISEGTNTEAFF.

V and J are TRBV5-5 and TRBJ2-3, with D unclear. This CDR3 contains 16 residues. Trimming left V 4 bases short and J 2 bases short, with 17 bases between. In germline, CDR1 is SGHKS, CDR2 YYEKEE (reference sequence). This chain's CDR3 is CASSPPANRDTDTQYF. Written as DNA, the CDR3 is TGTGCCAGCAGCCCTCCAGCTAATCGCGACACAGATACGCAGTATTTT.

This clonotype was recorded at least ten times. The J gene is TRBJ1-1, the V gene TRBV20-1; D ambiguous. From germline, CDR1 is DFQATT and CDR2 SNEGSKA (reference sequence). The CDR3 is 8 residues long. In DNA form, the CDR3 reads TGCAATGACACTGAAGCTTTCTTT. This codes for CNDTEAFF.

The genes are TRBV24-1 and TRBJ2-1, with TRBD2 identical over 11 bases. Germline V gene sequence: CDR1 KGHDR, CDR2 SFDVKD. J gave up 4 bases and V 5 bases, and 9 bases lay outside the gene matches. This CDR3 is 17 amino acids long. CDR3 loop: CATSGGTSGRLYNEQFF. CDR3 in DNA: TGTGCCACCAGTGGCGGGACTAGCGGAAGACTATACAATGAGCAGTTCTTC.

Only a few counts were recorded for this clonotype. The V gene is TRBV5-1, the J gene TRBJ1-2, with a tentative D call TRBD1 (5 bases). CDR1 is SGHRS and CDR2 is YFSETQ in the germline V gene. The CDR3 is 16 amino acids. V was clipped by 1 base and J by 0 bases, with 13 bases between them. This CDR3 reads CASSLRAGQANYGYTF. The CDR3 coding sequence is TGCGCCAGCAGCTTGAGGGCAGGACAAGCTAACTATGGCTACACCTTC.